This TCR beta chain emerged from a study of shared T cell receptors in the human thymus. TCRdb keeps only in-frame clones here, not all; method: immunoSEQ multiplex PCR. The data hold 55,000 to 75,000 clones, with 90% to 95% observed a single time. Specimen: thymocytes. This TCR was sampled from a human donor.

The chain's CDR3 is CSVEFYGYTF. CDR3 nucleotides: TGCAGCGTTGAGTTCTATGGCTACACCTTC. The chain is built from TRBV29-1 and TRBJ1-2; no clear D gene. CDR1 is SQVTM and CDR2 is ANQGSEA in the germline V gene. V lost 3 bases and J 4 bases, leaving 3 bases between the germline ends. This CDR3 contains 10 residues.